This is a list of T cell receptor beta chains from one sample in a study of beta chain features in type 1 diabetes. Profiling relied on immunoSEQ multiplex PCR, and the TCRdb table lists in-frame clones only, not all of them. This sample carries around 160,000 clones, under 60% of them seen once, and the ten largest clones take 0.42%. The sample taken for sequencing was Tregs from blood. These receptors were obtained from a man aged 18-30 years in good health. The conserved cysteine and the conserved F or W are not part of the CDR3 here.

ASSVVGQGLEQF	TRBV9	TRBJ2-1
ASSQEATSYGYT	TRBV4-3	TRBJ1-2
ASSLGETTGQPQH	TRBV5-1	TRBJ1-5
ASSEMQETQY	TRBV18	TRBJ2-5
ASSLAVSSYNEQF	TRBV5-1	TRBJ2-1
SVEEGTGGRYEQY	TRBV29-1	TRBJ2-7
ASSRRLAAIQETQY	TRBV7-9	TRBJ2-5
ASSVAGTGAIGELF	TRBV9	TRBJ2-2
ASSTRTSGRADTQY	TRBV4-2	TRBJ2-3
ASWGTSSYNEQF	TRBV6-5	TRBJ2-1
ASSQDSGGADYNEQF	TRBV14	TRBJ2-1
ASSAGMEEKLF	TRBV18	TRBJ1-4
ASSLTGTGVNEQF	TRBV6-5	TRBJ2-1
ASSQDFSHEADTQY	TRBV4-3	TRBJ2-3
ASSYWLAGHNEQF	TRBV6-5	TRBJ2-1
ACHRQGDTEAF	TRBV30	TRBJ1-1
AAEGADYGYT	TRBV28	TRBJ1-2
ASSQPAGDSNEQF	TRBV4-3	TRBJ2-1
AISELGVGYEQY	TRBV10-3	TRBJ2-7
SVPGLGQETQY	TRBV29-1	TRBJ2-5
ASSFRIARRETQY	TRBV28	TRBJ2-5
ASSPPGLGVTEKLF	TRBV18	TRBJ1-4
ASSPRTGTSSGNTIY	TRBV18	TRBJ1-3
ASSAGLAPYNEQF	TRBV9	TRBJ2-1
ASSPQGASNQPQH	TRBV7-2	TRBJ1-5
ASSVDRGLRGYT	TRBV9	TRBJ1-2
ASKLTVGNEQF	TRBV5-1	TRBJ2-1